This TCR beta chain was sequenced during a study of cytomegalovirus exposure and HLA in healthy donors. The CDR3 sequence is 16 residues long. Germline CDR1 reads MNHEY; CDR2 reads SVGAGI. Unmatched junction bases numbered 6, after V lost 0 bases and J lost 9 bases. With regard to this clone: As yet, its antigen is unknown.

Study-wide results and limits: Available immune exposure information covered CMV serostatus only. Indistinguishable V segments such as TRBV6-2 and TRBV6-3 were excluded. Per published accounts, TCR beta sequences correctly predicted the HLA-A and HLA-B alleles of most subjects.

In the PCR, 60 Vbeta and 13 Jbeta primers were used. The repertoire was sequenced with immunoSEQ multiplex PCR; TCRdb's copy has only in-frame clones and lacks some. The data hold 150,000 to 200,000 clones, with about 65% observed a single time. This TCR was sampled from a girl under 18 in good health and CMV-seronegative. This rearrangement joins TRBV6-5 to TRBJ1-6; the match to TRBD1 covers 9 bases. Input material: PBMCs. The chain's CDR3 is CASSYSWTGAASPLHF. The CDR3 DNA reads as TGTGCCAGCAGTTACTCCTGGACAGGGGCGGCTTCACCCCTCCACTTT.